This TCR beta chain was sequenced during a study of T-cell memory formation after mild COVID-19. Each CDR3 protein is one row after TCRdb ran MiXCR on the 5' RACE reads. Of 400,000 to 500,000 distinct CDR3 sequences in the sample, roughly 24% were seen once. This clonotype was counted only a few times. Its target is not known. General study points: Clones which contracted sat mainly in CM and EM if CD4+, and in EMRA if CD8+. Pre-infection memory carried some responding clones, suggesting that cross-reactive memory joined.

The germline V gene has CDR1 SGHNT and CDR2 YENEEA. The CDR3 runs 14 residues. The V gene lost 2 bases and the J gene lost 5 bases, with 9 bases spanning the gap. This receptor was taken from an adult woman who had mild COVID-19 (a few samples of this study predate the infection). Cell type and time point are not known. The sequencing sample was made of PBMCs or a T cell subset sorted from them (not recorded which). The chain recombines TRBV11-3 with TRBJ2-2, with a weak D call TRBD1 (5 bases). CDR3 in DNA: TGTGCCAGCAGCTTAACAGGTCTGACCGGGGAGCTGTTTTTT. Translation gives CASSLTGLTGELFF.